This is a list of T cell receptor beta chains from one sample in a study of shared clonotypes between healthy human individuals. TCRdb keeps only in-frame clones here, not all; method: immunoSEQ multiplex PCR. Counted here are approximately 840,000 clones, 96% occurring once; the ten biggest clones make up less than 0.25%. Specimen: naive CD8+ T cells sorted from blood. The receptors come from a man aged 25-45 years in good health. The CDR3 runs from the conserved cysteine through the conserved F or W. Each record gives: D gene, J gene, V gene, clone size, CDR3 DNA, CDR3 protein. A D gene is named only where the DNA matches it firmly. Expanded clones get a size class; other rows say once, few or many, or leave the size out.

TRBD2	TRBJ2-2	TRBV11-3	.	TGTGCCAGCTCCCGCGGGCTAGCGGGAACCGGGGAGCTGTTTTTT	CASSRGLAGTGELFF
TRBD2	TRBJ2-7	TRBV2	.	TGTGCCATTCCAGCGGGACTAGCGGACTCCTACGAGCAGTACTTC	CAIPAGLADSYEQYF
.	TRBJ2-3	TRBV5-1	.	TGCGCCAGCAGCTTGTATGGGCGGGCTAGCACAGATACGCAGTATTTT	CASSLYGRASTDTQYF
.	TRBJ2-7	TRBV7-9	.	TGTGCCAGCCTAGAAGTACGGTCAGGAGACTACGAGCAGTACTTC	CASLEVRSGDYEQYF
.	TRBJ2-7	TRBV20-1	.	TGCAGCAAGAGGCGGGACTACGAGCAGTACTTC	CSKRRDYEQYF
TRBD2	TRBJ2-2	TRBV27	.	TGTGCCAGCAGTTTACTAGCGGGAGGGCCTGCCGGGGAGCTGTTTTTT	CASSLLAGGPAGELFF
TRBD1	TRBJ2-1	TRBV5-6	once	TGTGCCAGCAGCCCACCGGGACAGGGGGCGTTTGAGCAGTTCTTC	CASSPPGQGAFEQFF
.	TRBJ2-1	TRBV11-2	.	TGTGCCAGCAGCTTAGTGGGCGGCCACTACAATGAGCAGTTCTTC	CASSLVGGHYNEQFF
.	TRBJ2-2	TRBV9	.	TGTGCCAGCAGCGTAGAGCCAGGGTCGAACACCGGGGAGCTGTTTTTT	CASSVEPGSNTGELFF
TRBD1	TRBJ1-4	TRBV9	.	TGTGCCAGCAGCGTTGAGGGGGCGGGTGAAGAAAAACTGTTTTTT	CASSVEGAGEEKLFF
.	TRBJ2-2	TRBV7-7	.	TGTGCCAGCAGCTTAGCGGAAGGGTCGAAGGCCGGGGAGCTGTTTTTT	CASSLAEGSKAGELFF
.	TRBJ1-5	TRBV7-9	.	TGTGCCAGCAGCTTAGGCCCGGTGGCGTGGCCGCTTTTT	CASSLGPVAWPLF
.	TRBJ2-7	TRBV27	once	TGTGCCAGCAGTTTATCGCCTATGGGCCAGGGATTTTCTTACGAGCAGTACTTC	CASSLSPMGQGFSYEQYF
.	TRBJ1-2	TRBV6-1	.	TGTGCCAGCAGTGAAAACTTGGGGCTAGCCTTC	CASSENLGLAF
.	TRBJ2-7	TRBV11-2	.	TGTGCCAGCAGCTTAGAGGCATCTTCCAACTACGAGCAGTACTTC	CASSLEASSNYEQYF
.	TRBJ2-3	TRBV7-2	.	TGTGCCAGCAGCTTAGGGACACTTGCTAGCACAGATACGCAGTATTTT	CASSLGTLASTDTQYF
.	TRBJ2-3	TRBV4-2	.	TGTGCCAGCAGCCAAGATTATGGAAGGGAGGTTACAGATACGCAGTATTTT	CASSQDYGREVTDTQYF
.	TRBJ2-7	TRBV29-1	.	TGCAGCGTTGCGGCCGGGTCCTACGAGCAGTACTTC	CSVAAGSYEQYF
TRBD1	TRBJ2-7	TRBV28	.	TGTGCCAGCAGTCAGACAGGGGGAGGCTCTTTCTACGAGCAGTACTTC	CASSQTGGGSFYEQYF
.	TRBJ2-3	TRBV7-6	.	TGTGCCAGCAGCCTCTCTGGGGGCGGGGCAGATACGCAGTATTTT	CASSLSGGGADTQYF
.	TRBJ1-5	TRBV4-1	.	TGCGCCAGCAGCCCGGTTTACGGGCAGGGCGGCAATCAGCCCCAGCATTTT	CASSPVYGQGGNQPQHF
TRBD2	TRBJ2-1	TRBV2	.	TGTGCCAGCAGCGACGCCCCCCTAGCGGGGGTCAATGAGCAGTTCTTC	CASSDAPLAGVNEQFF
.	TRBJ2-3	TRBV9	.	TGTGCCAGCAGCGTAGACTTGCGGGAAAGGGAGGATACGCAGTATTTT	CASSVDLREREDTQYF
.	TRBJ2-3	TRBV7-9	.	TGTGCCAGCAAACAGGACACAGATACGCAGTATTTT	CASKQDTDTQYF
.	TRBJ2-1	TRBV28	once	TGTGCCAGCAGTGCGTACCCGGGGACGGGTGAGGTACTCGACTACAATGAGCAGTTCTTC	CASSAYPGTGEVLDYNEQFF
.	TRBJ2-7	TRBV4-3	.	TGCGCCAGCAGCCAAGGTTTGAGAACAGTCTACGAGCAGTACTTC	CASSQGLRTVYEQYF
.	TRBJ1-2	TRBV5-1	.	TGCGCCAGCAGCTCGGACAGAAACGTTAACTATGGCTACACCTTC	CASSSDRNVNYGYTF
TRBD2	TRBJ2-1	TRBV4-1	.	TGCGCCAGCAGCCACCGGACTAGCGGGAACTACAATGAGCAGTTCTTC	CASSHRTSGNYNEQFF
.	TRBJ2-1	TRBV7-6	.	TGTGCCAGCAGCTTAGACGGTACTCCCTACAATGAGCAGTTCTTC	CASSLDGTPYNEQFF
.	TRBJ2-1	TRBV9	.	TGTGCCAGCAGCGACACAGGGAGAGGAGGCAATGAGCAGTTCTTC	CASSDTGRGGNEQFF
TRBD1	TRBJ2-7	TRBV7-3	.	TGTGCCAGCAGCCACTATACAGGGGGCGGCTCCACCAACCCCTACGAGCAGTACTTC	CASSHYTGGGSTNPYEQYF
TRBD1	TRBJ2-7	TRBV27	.	TGTGCCAGCAGTTTGGGACAGGGAGGCTACGAGCAGTACTTC	CASSLGQGGYEQYF
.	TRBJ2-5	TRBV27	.	TGTGCCAGCAGTGCGCAATTCGGGACGCTCCAAGAGACCCAGTACTTC	CASSAQFGTLQETQYF
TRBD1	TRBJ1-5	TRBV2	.	TGTGCCAGCAGTGGTACAGGGGGCGTTCAGCCCCAGCATTTT	CASSGTGGVQPQHF
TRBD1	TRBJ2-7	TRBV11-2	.	TGTGCCAGCCGAGGGGGCCACGAGCAGTACTTC	CASRGGHEQYF
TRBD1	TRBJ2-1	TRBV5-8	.	TGTGCCAGCAGTCACGGACAGGGATACGGTAATGAGCAGTTCTTC	CASSHGQGYGNEQFF
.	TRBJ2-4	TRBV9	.	TGTGCCAGCAGCCCAGAAGGGTCCCTCACCGGAAACATTCAGTACTTC	CASSPEGSLTGNIQYF
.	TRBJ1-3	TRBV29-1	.	TGCAGCGTTCTCAAAGGGACATCTCTTGGAAACACCATATATTTT	CSVLKGTSLGNTIYF
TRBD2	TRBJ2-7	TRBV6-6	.	TGTGCCACCTTCGCGGGGGACGAGCAGTACTTC	CATFAGDEQYF
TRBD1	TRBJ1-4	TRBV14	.	TGTGCCAGCAGCCAAGGGTCAGGGGGAAGGGAAAAACTGTTTTTT	CASSQGSGGREKLFF
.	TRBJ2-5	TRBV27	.	TGTGCCAGCACCATATCGGCCAGGGGTATGGGGACCCAGTACTTC	CASTISARGMGTQYF
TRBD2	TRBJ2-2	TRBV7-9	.	TGTGCCAGCAGCTTAGCGGGAGGGCTTACCGGGGAGCTGTTTTTT	CASSLAGGLTGELFF
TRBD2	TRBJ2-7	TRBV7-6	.	TGTGCCAGCAGCTCCGACCCGCCCGGGACTAGCGGGACCGAGCAGTACTTC	CASSSDPPGTSGTEQYF
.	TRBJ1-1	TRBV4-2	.	TGTGCCAGCCGGGGAGGGGGGAACACTGAAGCTTTCTTT	CASRGGGNTEAFF
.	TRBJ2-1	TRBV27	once	TGTGCCAGCAGTGCTCTCTCCAGGGATGAGCAGTTCTTC	CASSALSRDEQFF
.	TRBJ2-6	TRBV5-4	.	TGTGCCAGCAGGTGGACAGAAAGTATCCCTGGGGCCAACGTCCTGACTTTC	CASRWTESIPGANVLTF
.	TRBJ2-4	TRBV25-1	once	TGTGCCAGCAGTGATTGTGGGTTTCTAGCCAAAAACATTCAGTACTTC	CASSDCGFLAKNIQYF